This T cell receptor beta chain came from a study of T cell repertoires in cytomegalovirus infection. Study-wide context: It was the public TCR beta signatures that indicated both CMV infection and matching HLA type. Regarding the study as a whole: It was HLA-C-restricted CMV-specific TCR beta clonotypes that dominated the response ex vivo. People with CMV and the relevant HLA were identified by cumulative public TCR beta family frequency.

Ten or more counts support this clonotype. Its antigen remains unidentified. MiXCR was run by TCRdb on the reads, yielding one entry per CDR3 protein. The data contain roughly 110,000 distinct CDR3 sequences, over 9.5% of them seen just once; the ten biggest clones take up about 32%. Per the germline V gene, CDR1 is SGDLS and CDR2 is YYNGEE. V lost 4 bases, J lost 6 bases, and 9 bases stayed unmatched. This CDR3 is 16 amino acids long. This TCR was sampled from a human donor in good health (CMV status not recorded). Some clones in this sample may be carry-over from other donors' samples. Material: PBMCs, sequenced either directly or after in vitro stimulation (not recorded which). The V gene is TRBV9, the J gene TRBJ2-2, with 10 nucleotides matching TRBD1. CDR3: CASSLTGTGVAGELFF. The DNA of the CDR3 is TGTGCCAGCAGCCTCACCGGGACAGGGGTCGCCGGGGAGCTGTTTTTT.